One and the same sample provided the 5 T cell receptor beta chains below, sequenced in a study of T cells after yellow fever vaccination. TCRdb re-called the 5' RACE reads with MiXCR, one entry per CDR3 protein. The sample contains approximately 550,000 distinct CDR3 sequences, about 19% of which appear only once. Sample: PBMCs, taken 15 days after the yellow fever booster vaccination. These receptors were collected from a man aged 30-40 years who received the YFV17D yellow fever vaccine.

The table lists this clonotype with a few counts. The chain employs TRBV5-6 and TRBJ2-1; 10 bases line up with TRBD2. Germline CDR1 reads SGHDT; CDR2 reads YYEEEE. J lost 2 bases, V lost 3 bases, and 5 bases had no gene match. This CDR3 is built from 16 residues. DNA for the CDR3: TGTGCCAGCAGCTACGGACTAGCGGAAACCTACAATGAGCAGTTCTTC. As protein: CASSYGLAETYNEQFF. The variable domain in full, completed from reference TRBV5-6 and TRBJ2-1, reads DAGVTQSPTHLIKTRGQQVTLRCSPKSGHDTVSWYQQALGQGPQFIFQYYEEEERQRGNFPDRFSGHQFPNYSSELNVNALLLGDSALYLCASSYGLAETYNEQFFGPGTRLTVL.

The rearrangement uses TRBV29-1 and TRBJ2-4; D ambiguous. The germline V gene encodes CDR1 SQVTM and CDR2 ANQGSEA. Trimming pared 5 bases from V and 2 bases from J, leaving 10 bases between. The CDR3 loop spans 13 amino acids. This CDR3 is CSVYEYSKNIQYF. The DNA for the CDR3 is TGCAGCGTTTATGAGTATTCCAAAAACATTCAGTACTTC.

This chain joins TRBV6-5 and TRBJ2-1, with 10 bases identical to TRBD2. From germline, CDR1 is MNHEY and CDR2 SVGAGI. This CDR3 is built from 19 residues. After removal of 0 bases from V and 0 bases from J, the junction contained 8 bases not matched to a gene. The CDR3 region is CASSYSKLAGKPSYNEQFF. The CDR3 DNA is TGTGCCAGCAGTTACTCGAAACTAGCGGGGAAACCCTCCTACAATGAGCAGTTCTTC.

This chain joins TRBV24-1 and TRBJ2-2, with 8 bases lining up with TRBD1. V was pared by 8 bases and J by 4 bases, with 5 bases of the junction left unmatched. CDR1 is KGHDR, CDR2 SFDVKD, per germline. The CDR3 loop spans 14 amino acids. In DNA, the CDR3 is TGTGCCACCAACCCAGGGGGCATCACCGGGGAGCTGTTTTTT. Its translation is CATNPGGITGELFF.

The genes are TRBV7-9 and TRBJ2-7, with D unclear. The CDR3 spans 12 residues. Germline assignment: CDR1 SEHNR and CDR2 FQNEAQ (reference sequence). V lost 4 bases and J 6 bases, leaving 10 bases between the germline ends. The CDR3 sequence: CASSYGTFEQYF. The CDR3 nucleotides read TGTGCCAGCAGCTACGGAACCTTCGAGCAGTACTTC. Complete variable domain (other parts from reference TRBV7-9 and TRBJ2-7): DTGVSQNPRHKITKRGQNVTFRCDPISEHNRLYWYRQTLGQGPEFLTYFQNEAQLEKSRLLSDRFSAERPKGSFSTLEIQRTEQGDSAMYLCASSYGTFEQYFGPGTRLTVT.